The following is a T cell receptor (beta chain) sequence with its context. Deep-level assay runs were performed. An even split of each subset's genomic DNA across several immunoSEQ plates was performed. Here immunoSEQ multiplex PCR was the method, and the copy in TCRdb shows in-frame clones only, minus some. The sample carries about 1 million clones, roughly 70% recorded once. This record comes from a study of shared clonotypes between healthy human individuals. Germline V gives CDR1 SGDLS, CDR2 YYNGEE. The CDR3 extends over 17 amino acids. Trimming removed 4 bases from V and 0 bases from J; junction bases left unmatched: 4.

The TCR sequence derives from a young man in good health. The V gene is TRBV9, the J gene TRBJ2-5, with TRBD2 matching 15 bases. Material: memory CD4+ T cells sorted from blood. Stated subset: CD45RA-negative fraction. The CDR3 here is CASSRGLAGGNQETQYF. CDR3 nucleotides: TGTGCCAGCAGCAGGGGACTAGCGGGAGGTAACCAAGAGACCCAGTACTTC.